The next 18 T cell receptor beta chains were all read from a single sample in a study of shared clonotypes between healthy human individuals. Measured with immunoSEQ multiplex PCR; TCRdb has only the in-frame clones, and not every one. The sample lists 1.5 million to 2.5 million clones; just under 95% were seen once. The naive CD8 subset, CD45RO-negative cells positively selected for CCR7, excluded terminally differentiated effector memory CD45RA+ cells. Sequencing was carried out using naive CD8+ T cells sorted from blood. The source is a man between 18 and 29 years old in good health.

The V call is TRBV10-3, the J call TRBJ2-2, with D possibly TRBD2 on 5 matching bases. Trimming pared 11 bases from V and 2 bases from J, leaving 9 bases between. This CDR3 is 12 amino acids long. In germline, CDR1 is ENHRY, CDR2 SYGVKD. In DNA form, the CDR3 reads TGTGCCGGAGGTGAAAACACCGGGGAGCTGTTTTTT. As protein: CAGGENTGELFF.

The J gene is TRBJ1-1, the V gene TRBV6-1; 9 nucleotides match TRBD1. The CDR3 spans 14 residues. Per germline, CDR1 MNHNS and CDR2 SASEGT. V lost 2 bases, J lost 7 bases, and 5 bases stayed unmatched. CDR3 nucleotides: TGTGCCAGCAGTGAAAGGACAGGGGTTGATGAAGCTTTCTTT. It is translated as CASSERTGVDEAFF.

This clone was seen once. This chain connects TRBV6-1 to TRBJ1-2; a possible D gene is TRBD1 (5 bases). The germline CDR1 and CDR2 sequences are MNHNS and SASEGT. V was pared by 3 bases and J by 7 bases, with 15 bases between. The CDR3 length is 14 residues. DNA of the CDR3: TGTGCCAGCAGTGATCTTGGGGCAGGAGTTGGCTACACCTTC. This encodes CASSDLGAGVGYTF.

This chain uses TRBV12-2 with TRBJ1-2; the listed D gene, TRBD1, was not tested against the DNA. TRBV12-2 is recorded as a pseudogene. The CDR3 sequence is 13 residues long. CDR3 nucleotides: TGTGCAAGTCGCTTAGTTGGACAGATTCTTTGCACCTTC. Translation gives CASRLVGQILCTF.

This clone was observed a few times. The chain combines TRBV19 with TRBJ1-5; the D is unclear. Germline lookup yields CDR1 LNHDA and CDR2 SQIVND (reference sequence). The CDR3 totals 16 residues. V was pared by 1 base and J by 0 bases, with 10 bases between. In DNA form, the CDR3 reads TGTGCCAGTAGTATAGGGGAGGGAAATAGCAATCAGCCCCAGCATTTT. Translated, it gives CASSIGEGNSNQPQHF.

The CDR3: CASSSRLENTGELFF. CDR3 DNA: TGTGCCAGCAGTTCTAGACTGGAGAACACCGGGGAGCTGTTTTTT. The chain carries TRBV28 and TRBJ2-2; D gene unclear. Trimming cost V 4 bases and J 1 base, with 10 bases left between them. This CDR3 spans 15 amino acids. The germline V gene encodes CDR1 MDHEN and CDR2 SYDVKM.

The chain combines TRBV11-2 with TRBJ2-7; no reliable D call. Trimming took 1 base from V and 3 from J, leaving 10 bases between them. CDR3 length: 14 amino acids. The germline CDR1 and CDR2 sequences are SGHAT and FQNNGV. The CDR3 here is CASSLGGSVYEQYF. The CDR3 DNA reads TGTGCCAGCAGCTTAGGAGGTTCCGTCTACGAGCAGTACTTC.

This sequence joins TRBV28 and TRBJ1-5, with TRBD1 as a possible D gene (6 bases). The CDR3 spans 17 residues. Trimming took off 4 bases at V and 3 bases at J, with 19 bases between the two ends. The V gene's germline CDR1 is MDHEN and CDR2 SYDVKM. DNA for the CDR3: TGTGCCAGCAGTTCATACCAGGGGAAGGAGGACAATCAGCCCCAGCATTTT. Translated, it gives CASSSYQGKEDNQPQHF.

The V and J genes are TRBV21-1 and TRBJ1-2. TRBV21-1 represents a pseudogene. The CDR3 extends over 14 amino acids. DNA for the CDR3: TGTGCCAGCAGCAACAGAGCCACTAACTATGGCTACACCTTC. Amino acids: CASSNRATNYGYTF.

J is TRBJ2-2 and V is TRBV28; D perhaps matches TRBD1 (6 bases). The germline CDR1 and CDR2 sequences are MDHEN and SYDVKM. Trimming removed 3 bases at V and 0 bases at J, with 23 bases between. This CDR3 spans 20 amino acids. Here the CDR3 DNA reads TGTGCCAGCAGTTTGGGGGCAGGGATTCGCACCCTAGCGAACACCGGGGAGCTGTTTTTT. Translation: CASSLGAGIRTLANTGELFF.

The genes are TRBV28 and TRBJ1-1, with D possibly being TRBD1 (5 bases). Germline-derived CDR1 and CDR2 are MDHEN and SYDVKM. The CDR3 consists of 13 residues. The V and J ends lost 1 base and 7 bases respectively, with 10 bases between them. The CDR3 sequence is CASSLSGPGEAFF. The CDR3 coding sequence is TGTGCCAGCAGTTTATCAGGGCCTGGTGAAGCTTTCTTT.

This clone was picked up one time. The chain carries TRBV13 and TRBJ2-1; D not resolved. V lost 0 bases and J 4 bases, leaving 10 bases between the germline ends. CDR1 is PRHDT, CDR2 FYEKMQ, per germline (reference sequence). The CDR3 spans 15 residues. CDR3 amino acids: CASSLGPSDYNEQFF. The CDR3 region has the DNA TGTGCCAGCAGCTTAGGCCCATCGGATTACAATGAGCAGTTCTTC.

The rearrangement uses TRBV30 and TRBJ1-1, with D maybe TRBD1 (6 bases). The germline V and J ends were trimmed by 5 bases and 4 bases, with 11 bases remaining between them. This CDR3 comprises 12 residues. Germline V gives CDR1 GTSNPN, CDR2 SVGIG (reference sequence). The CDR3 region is CAWAGAPTEAFF. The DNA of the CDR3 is TGTGCCTGGGCGGGGGCCCCCACTGAAGCTTTCTTT.

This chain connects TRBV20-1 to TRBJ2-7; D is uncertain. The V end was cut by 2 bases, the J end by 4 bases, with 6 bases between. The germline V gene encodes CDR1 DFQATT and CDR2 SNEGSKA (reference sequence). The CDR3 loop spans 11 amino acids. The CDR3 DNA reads TGCAGTGCTAGAAGGGATTACGAGCAGTACTTC. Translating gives CSARRDYEQYF.

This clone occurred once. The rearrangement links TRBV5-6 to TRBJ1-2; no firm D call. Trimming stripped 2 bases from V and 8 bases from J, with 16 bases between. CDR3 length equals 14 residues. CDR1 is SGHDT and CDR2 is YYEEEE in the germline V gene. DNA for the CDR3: TGTGCCAGCAGCTTCGTGGCCGAGGTGGAAGGCTACACCTTC. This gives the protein CASSFVAEVEGYTF.

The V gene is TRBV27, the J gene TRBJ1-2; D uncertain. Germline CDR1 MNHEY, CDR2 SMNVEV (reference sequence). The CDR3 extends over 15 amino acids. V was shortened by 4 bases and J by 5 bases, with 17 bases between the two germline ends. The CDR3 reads CASSSRSSPRYGYTF. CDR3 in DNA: TGTGCCAGCAGTTCCAGGAGCTCGCCTAGGTATGGCTACACCTTC.

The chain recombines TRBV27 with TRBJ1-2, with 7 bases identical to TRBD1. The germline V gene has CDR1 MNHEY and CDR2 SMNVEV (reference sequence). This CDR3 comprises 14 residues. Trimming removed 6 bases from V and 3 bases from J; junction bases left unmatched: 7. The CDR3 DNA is TGTGCCAGCAGAAACAGGGGTTTGGACTATGGCTACACCTTC. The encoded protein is CASRNRGLDYGYTF.

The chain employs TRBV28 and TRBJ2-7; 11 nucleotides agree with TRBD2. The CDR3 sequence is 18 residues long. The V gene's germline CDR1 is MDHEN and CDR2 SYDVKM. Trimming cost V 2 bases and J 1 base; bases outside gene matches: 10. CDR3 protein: CASSLTSGGTPESYEQYF. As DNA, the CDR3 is TGTGCCAGCAGTTTAACTAGCGGGGGTACTCCTGAGTCCTACGAGCAGTACTTC.